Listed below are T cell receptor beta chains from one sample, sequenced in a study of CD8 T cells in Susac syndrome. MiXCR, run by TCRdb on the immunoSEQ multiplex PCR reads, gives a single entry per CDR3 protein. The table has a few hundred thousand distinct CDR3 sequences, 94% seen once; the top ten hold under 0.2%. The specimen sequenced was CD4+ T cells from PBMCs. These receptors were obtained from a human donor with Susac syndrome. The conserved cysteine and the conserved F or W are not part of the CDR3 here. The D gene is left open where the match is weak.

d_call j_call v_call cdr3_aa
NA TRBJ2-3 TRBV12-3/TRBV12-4 ASRPSGAIITDTQY
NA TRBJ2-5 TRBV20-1 SAFRGSIQETQY
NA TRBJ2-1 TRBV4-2 ASSRSPGRFTYNEQF
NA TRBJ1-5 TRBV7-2 ASSLRGINQPQH
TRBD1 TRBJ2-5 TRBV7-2 ASSSATGAGGETQY
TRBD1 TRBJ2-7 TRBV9 ASSAGMGQSYEQY
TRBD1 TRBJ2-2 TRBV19 ASSGQGSTGELF
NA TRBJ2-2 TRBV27 ASSARDSGYIGELF
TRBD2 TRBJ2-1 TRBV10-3 AISGGTSNEQF
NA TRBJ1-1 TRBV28 ASSLVAGAFGTEAF
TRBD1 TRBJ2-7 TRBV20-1 SASPLRDRGYEQY
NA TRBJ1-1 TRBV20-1 SVSAGDTEAF
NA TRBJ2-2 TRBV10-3 AISEEAGETGELF
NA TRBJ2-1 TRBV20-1 SAGGLNNEQF
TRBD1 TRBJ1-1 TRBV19 ASSPRQGGNTEAF
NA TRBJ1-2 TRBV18 ASSPRDSYGYT
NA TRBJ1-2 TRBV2 ASSVQTGDYGYT
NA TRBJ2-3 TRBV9 ASSVGQGGTDTQY
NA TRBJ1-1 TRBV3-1 ASSKAGANTEAF
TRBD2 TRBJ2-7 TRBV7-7 ASSLAREGEQY
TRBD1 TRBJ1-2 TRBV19 ASSIGRGSGGYT
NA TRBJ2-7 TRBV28 ASSLLRASYEQY
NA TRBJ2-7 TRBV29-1 SVWASTPATYEQY
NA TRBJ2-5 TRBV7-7 ASSLKPGPGTQY
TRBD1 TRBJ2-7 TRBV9 ASSVEDRSYEQY
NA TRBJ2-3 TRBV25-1 ASSDRTVRADTQY
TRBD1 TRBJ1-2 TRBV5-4 ASQDRDRGRYGYT
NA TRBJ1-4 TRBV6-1 ASSQLATNEKLF
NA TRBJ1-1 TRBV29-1 SVAPQAMNTEAF
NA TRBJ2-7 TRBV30 AWSRHGVDEQY
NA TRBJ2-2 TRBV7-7 ASSLARWDPGINTGELF